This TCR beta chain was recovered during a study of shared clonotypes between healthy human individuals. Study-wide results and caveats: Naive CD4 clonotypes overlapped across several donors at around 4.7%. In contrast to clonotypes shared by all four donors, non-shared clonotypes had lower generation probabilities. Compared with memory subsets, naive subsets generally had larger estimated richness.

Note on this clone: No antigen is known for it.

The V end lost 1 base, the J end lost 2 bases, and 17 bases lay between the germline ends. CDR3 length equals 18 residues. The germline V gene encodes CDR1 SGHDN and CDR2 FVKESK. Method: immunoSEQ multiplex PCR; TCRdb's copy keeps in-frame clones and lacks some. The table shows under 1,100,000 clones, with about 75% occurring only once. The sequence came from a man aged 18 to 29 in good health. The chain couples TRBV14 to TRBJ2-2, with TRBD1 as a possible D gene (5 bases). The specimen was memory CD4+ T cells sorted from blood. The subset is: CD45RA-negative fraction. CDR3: CASSQAGRVTTNTGELFF. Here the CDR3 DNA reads TGTGCCAGCAGCCAAGCCGGCAGGGTCACTACCAACACCGGGGAGCTGTTTTTT. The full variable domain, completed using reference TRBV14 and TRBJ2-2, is EAGVTQFPSHSVIEKGQTVTLRCDPISGHDNLYWYRRVMGKEIKFLLHFVKESKQDESGMPNNRFLAERTGGTYSTLKVQPAELEDSGVYFCASSQAGRVTTNTGELFFGEGSRLTVL.